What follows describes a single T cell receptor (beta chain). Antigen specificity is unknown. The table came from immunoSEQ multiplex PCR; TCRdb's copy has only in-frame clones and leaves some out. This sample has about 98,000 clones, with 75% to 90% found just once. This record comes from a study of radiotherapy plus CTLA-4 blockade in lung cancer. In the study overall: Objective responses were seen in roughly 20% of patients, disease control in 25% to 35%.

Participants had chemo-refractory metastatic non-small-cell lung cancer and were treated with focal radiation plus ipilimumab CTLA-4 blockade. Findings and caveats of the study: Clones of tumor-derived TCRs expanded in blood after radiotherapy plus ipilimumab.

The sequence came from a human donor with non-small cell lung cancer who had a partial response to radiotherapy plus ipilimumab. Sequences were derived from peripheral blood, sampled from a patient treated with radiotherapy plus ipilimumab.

This chain's CDR3 is CASRFGGNTEAFF. The CDR3 DNA reads as TGTGCCAGCAGGTTCGGAGGGAACACTGAAGCTTTCTTT. J is TRBJ1-1 and V is TRBV5-5; D is uncertain. The germline V gene encodes CDR1 SGHKS and CDR2 YYEKEE (reference sequence). V dropped 5 bases and J dropped 1 base, with 9 bases sitting between them. This CDR3 contains 13 residues.